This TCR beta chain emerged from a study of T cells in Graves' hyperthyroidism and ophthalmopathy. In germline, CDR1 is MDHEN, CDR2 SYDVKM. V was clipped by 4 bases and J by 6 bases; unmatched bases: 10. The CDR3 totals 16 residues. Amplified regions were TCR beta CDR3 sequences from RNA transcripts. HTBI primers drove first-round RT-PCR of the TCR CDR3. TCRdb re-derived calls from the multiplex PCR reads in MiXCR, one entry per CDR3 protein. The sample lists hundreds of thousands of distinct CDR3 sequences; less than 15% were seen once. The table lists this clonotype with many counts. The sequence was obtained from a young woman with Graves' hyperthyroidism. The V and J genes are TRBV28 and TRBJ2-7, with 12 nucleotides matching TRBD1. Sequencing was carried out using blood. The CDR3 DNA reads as TGTGCCAGCAGTTACTTTGCGGGACAGGGGGCGCGCGAGCAGTACTTC. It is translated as CASSYFAGQGAREQYF.